What follows are 27 T cell receptor beta chains derived from one specimen sequenced in a study of Ad26.COV2.S vaccination and SARS-CoV-2 variants. Treatment reported: some 19 received Ad26.COV2.S at low or high dose, single or two shots; about 5 received placebo; per-sample allocation not given. All samples were drawn on day 63, counting from the first vaccine or placebo injection. TCRdb keeps only in-frame clones here, not all; method: immunoSEQ multiplex PCR. The sample lists hundreds of thousands of clones, 89% seen once, with approximately 1.5% in the top ten. The sample in question was peripheral blood, obtained in a trial of Ad26.COV2.S vaccine versus placebo. The receptors were sampled from a person between 18 and 60 years old who received the Ad26.COV2.S COVID-19 vaccine or a placebo.

The sample holds a few counts of this clone. This chain connects TRBV12-3 or TRBV12-4 to TRBJ1-1; no clear D. V lost 5 bases and J 9 bases, leaving 13 bases between the germline ends. This CDR3 contains 12 residues. CDR3 protein: CASSLLPEKAFF. In nucleotides, the CDR3 is TGTGCCAGCAGTCTGTTACCGGAGAAAGCTTTCTTT.

J is TRBJ2-1 and V is TRBV3-1 (or the pseudogene TRBV3-2); 9 bases map to TRBD2. J was trimmed by 5 bases and V by 0 bases; bases with no gene match: 5. The germline gives CDR1 LGHDT, CDR2 YNNKEL (reference sequence). This CDR3 spans 16 amino acids. The CDR3 region has the DNA TGTGCCAGCAGCCAAGATTGGGCTAGCGGGGACAATGAGCAGTTCTTC. Protein sequence: CASSQDWASGDNEQFF.

The V gene is TRBV18, the J gene TRBJ2-1, with no clear D. CDR1 KGHSH and CDR2 LQKENI come from the germline V gene. The CDR3 is 12 residues long. Trimming took 5 bases from V and 6 from J, leaving 8 bases between them. This chain's CDR3 is CASSGWGNEQFF. CDR3 DNA: TGTGCCAGCTCAGGCTGGGGCAATGAGCAGTTCTTC.

This clone came up once. The chain couples TRBV3-1 (or the pseudogene TRBV3-2) to TRBJ2-1; 11 nucleotides align to TRBD2. Trimming took 5 bases from V and 8 from J; bases not matched to a gene: 8. The CDR3 runs to 15 residues. Per the germline V gene, CDR1 is LGHDT and CDR2 is YNNKEL (reference sequence). CDR3 protein: CASSFATSGNDEQFF. As DNA, the CDR3 is TGTGCCAGCAGCTTCGCGACTAGCGGGAATGATGAGCAGTTCTTC.

This clone was detected once. This CDR3 is also generated by other DNA sequences in the sample. The chain recombines TRBV3-1 (or the pseudogene TRBV3-2) with TRBJ1-6; unclear D gene. The CDR3 runs 12 residues. V was clipped by 0 bases and J by 9 bases, with 3 bases between them. In germline, CDR1 is LGHDT, CDR2 YNNKEL (reference sequence). The CDR3 sequence: CASSQEGSPLHF. The DNA of the CDR3 is TGTGCCAGCAGCCAAGAGGGTTCACCCCTCCACTTT.

This chain uses TRBV6-5 with TRBJ1-1; D is unclear. Germline V gene data show CDR1 as MNHEY and CDR2 as SVGAGI. Between the trimmed V and J ends, which lost 8 bases and 0 bases, there was a span of 13 bases. The CDR3 totals 14 residues. The CDR3: CASFAALMNTEAFF. The CDR3, as DNA: TGTGCCAGCTTTGCAGCGCTCATGAACACTGAAGCTTTCTTT.

This chain joins TRBV5-1 and TRBJ2-5, with D possibly being TRBD1 (6 bases). CDR3 size: 14 residues. V shed 0 bases and J shed 5 bases, with 11 bases lying between them. The germline V gene encodes CDR1 SGHRS and CDR2 YFSETQ. For the CDR3, the DNA is TGCGCCAGCAGCTTGGGACAGGCAATGGAGACCCAGTACTTC. Its protein is CASSLGQAMETQYF. Supplemented by reference TRBV5-1 and TRBJ2-5, the full variable domain reads KAGVTQTPRYLIKTRGQQVTLSCSPISGHRSVSWYQQTPGQGLQFLFEYFSETQRNKGNFPGRFSGRQFSNSRSEMNVSTLELGDSALYLCASSLGQAMETQYFGPGTRLLVL.

The chain recombines TRBV7-2 with TRBJ2-2; D perhaps matches TRBD1 (5 bases). Per the germline V gene, CDR1 is SGHTA and CDR2 is FQGNSA. The CDR3 length is 13 residues. The ends were cut back, 5 bases at V and 7 bases at J, with 11 bases in the middle. The CDR3: CASSLPRDGELFF. The CDR3 bases are TGTGCCAGCAGCCTCCCCAGGGACGGGGAGCTGTTTTTT.

V gene TRBV3-1 (or the pseudogene TRBV3-2) combines with J gene TRBJ2-5; no definite D call. Germline V gene sequence: CDR1 LGHDT, CDR2 YNNKEL (reference sequence). V lost 4 bases and J lost 5, with 20 bases in between. The CDR3 contains 16 residues. CDR3 protein: CASSLFLGFGVETQYF. The CDR3 DNA is TGTGCCAGCAGCCTATTCTTAGGGTTCGGTGTGGAGACCCAGTACTTC.

The J gene is TRBJ1-4, the V gene TRBV25-1; D possibly corresponds to TRBD1 (5 bases). Trimming left V 5 bases short and J 7 bases short, with 17 bases between. This CDR3 contains 15 residues. The germline gives CDR1 MGHDK, CDR2 SYGVNS. In nucleotides, the CDR3 is TGTGCCAGCAGTTCCCGGGACCTTATTTCTGAAAAACTGTTTTTT. Its protein product is CASSSRDLISEKLFF. The full variable domain, rest sourced from reference TRBV25-1 and TRBJ1-4, is EADIYQTPRYLVIGTGKKITLECSQTMGHDKMYWYQQDPGMELHLIHYSYGVNSTEKGDLSSESTVSRIRTEHFPLTLESARPSHTSQYLCASSSRDLISEKLFFGSGTQLSVL.

In this sample, this clone turned up once. The chain employs TRBV28 and TRBJ2-3; maybe TRBD2 (5 bases). Trimming shortened V by 5 bases and J by 2 bases, and 8 bases separated the two germline ends. Germline CDR1 is MDHEN and CDR2 is SYDVKM. The length of the CDR3 is 13 residues. The CDR3 is CASSSGPTDTQYF. The CDR3 DNA reads TGTGCCAGCAGTAGCGGACCCACAGATACGCAGTATTTT.

The DNA of the CDR3 is TGTGCCAGCTCCTCTCAGGGACACCAGAACACCGGGGAGCTGTTTTTT. Translated, it gives CASSSQGHQNTGELFF. This chain joins TRBV18 and TRBJ2-2; maybe TRBD1 (6 bases). The CDR3 consists of 16 residues. Germline values: CDR1 KGHSH, CDR2 LQKENI. V was trimmed by 6 bases and J by 1 base, leaving 15 bases between them.

The rearrangement uses TRBV19 and TRBJ2-3, with D possibly being TRBD1 or TRBD2 (5 bases each). This CDR3 is built from 14 residues. CDR1 is LNHDA and CDR2 is SQIVND in the germline V gene (reference sequence). The V gene lost 5 bases and the J gene lost 1 base, with 10 bases spanning the gap. The CDR3 DNA is TGTGCCAGTAGTGAGGGGCGGGGCACAGATACGCAGTATTTT. Its translation is CASSEGRGTDTQYF.

J is TRBJ2-7 and V is TRBV9, with D hard to call. Germline lookup yields CDR1 SGDLS and CDR2 YYNGEE. The germline V and J ends were trimmed by 3 bases and 2 bases, with 9 bases remaining between them. CDR3 length: 13 residues. The CDR3 is CASSGAAPYEQYF. CDR3 nucleotide sequence: TGTGCCAGCAGCGGTGCAGCGCCCTACGAGCAGTACTTC.

The gene calls are TRBV30 and TRBJ2-3; D gene unclear. The length of the CDR3 is 13 residues. Trimming shortened V by 4 bases and J by 8 bases, and 16 bases separated the two germline ends. The germline gives CDR1 GTSNPN, CDR2 SVGIG (reference sequence). The CDR3 sequence is CAWMSTPGSTQYF. The DNA of the CDR3 is TGTGCCTGGATGAGCACCCCCGGCTCTACGCAGTATTTT.

This clone has just one count. This rearrangement joins TRBV7-9 to TRBJ1-3, with 9 bases identical to TRBD1. J lost 6 bases, V lost 6 bases, and 6 bases had no gene match. The CDR3 contains 14 residues. Per the germline V gene, CDR1 is SEHNR and CDR2 is FQNEAQ (reference sequence). For the CDR3, the DNA is TGTGCCAGCAGTTTCACAGGGGGCGAAAACACCATATATTTT. Amino acid sequence: CASSFTGGENTIYF.

For the CDR3, the DNA is TGCGCCAGCAGCTTGGATCTACAGACAAGCTCCTACAATGAGCAGTTCTTC. Its protein is CASSLDLQTSSYNEQFF. V and J are TRBV5-1 and TRBJ2-1; D unclear. This CDR3 has 17 amino acids. The germline V gene encodes CDR1 SGHRS and CDR2 YFSETQ. The ends were cut back, 0 bases at V and 0 bases at J, with 13 bases in the middle.

The chain joins TRBV18 to TRBJ1-1; the match to TRBD1 covers 7 bases. The V and J ends lost 6 bases and 5 bases, in that order; junction bases with no gene match: 9. In germline, CDR1 is KGHSH, CDR2 LQKENI. The CDR3 is 14 amino acids. CDR3 in amino acids: CASSLDRWETEAFF. As DNA, the CDR3 is TGTGCCAGCTCCCTGGACAGGTGGGAGACTGAAGCTTTCTTT.

The chain employs TRBV9 and TRBJ2-1; 9 bases align to TRBD2. The CDR3 is 14 amino acids. Trimming removed 3 bases from V and 3 bases from J; junction bases left unmatched: 1. Germline loops: CDR1 SGDLS, CDR2 YYNGEE. CDR3 nucleotides: TGTGCCAGCAGCGAGACTAGCGGCTACAATGAGCAGTTCTTC. Translation gives CASSETSGYNEQFF.

The chain combines TRBV9 with TRBJ2-3, with D perhaps TRBD1 (5 bases). V shed 0 bases and J shed 6 bases, with 20 bases lying between them. CDR3 length: 17 amino acids. Germline V gives CDR1 SGDLS, CDR2 YYNGEE. Here the CDR3 DNA reads TGTGCCAGCAGCGTAGATTGGATGAAGGGGTTGCCGGATACGCAGTATTTT. Amino acid sequence: CASSVDWMKGLPDTQYF. The full variable domain, completed using reference TRBV9 and TRBJ2-3, is DSGVTQTPKHLITATGQRVTLRCSPRSGDLSVYWYQQSLDQGLQFLIQYYNGEERAKGNILERFSAQQFPDLHSELNLSSLELGDSALYFCASSVDWMKGLPDTQYFGPGTRLTVL.

The gene calls are TRBV20-1 and TRBJ2-3; D is possibly TRBD2 (5 bases). The CDR3 is 15 amino acids. The V gene lost 3 bases and the J gene lost 6 bases, with 19 bases spanning the gap. Germline V CDR1 and CDR2: DFQATT, SNEGSKA (reference sequence). CDR3 coding DNA: TGCAGTGCTAGTCCCCCATTGCTAGCATATGATACGCAGTATTTT. It yields the protein CSASPPLLAYDTQYF.

The J gene is TRBJ1-1, the V gene TRBV9, with D possibly being TRBD1 (6 bases). V dropped 9 bases and J dropped 7 bases, with 10 bases sitting between them. Germline-derived CDR1 and CDR2 are SGDLS and YYNGEE. This CDR3 is built from 10 residues. CDR3 sequence (DNA): TGTGCCACACGACAGGTTGAAGCTTTCTTT. It is translated as CATRQVEAFF.

This clone was observed a single time. The chain links TRBV7-3 to TRBJ1-2, with 8 positions matching TRBD1. The CDR3 totals 17 residues. V dropped 5 bases and J dropped 8; count of bases not matched to a gene: 19. CDR1 and CDR2 (germline): SGHTA, FQGTGA. The CDR3 nucleotides read TGTGCCAGCAGCGCGAACCCGAGTGGGACAGGCCAGGGAGGCTACACCTTC. Protein: CASSANPSGTGQGGYTF.

This chain links TRBV4-1 with TRBJ1-5, with unresolved D. There are 13 residues in the CDR3. Germline lookup yields CDR1 MGHRA and CDR2 YSYEKL. Trimming removed 4 bases at V and 0 bases at J, with 4 bases between. The CDR3 DNA is TGCGCCAGCAGCCCGCCTAGCAATCAGCCCCAGCATTTT. It codes for CASSPPSNQPQHF.

The chain carries TRBV5-5 and TRBJ2-5; D not resolved. The CDR3 runs to 13 residues. The germline CDR1 and CDR2 sequences are SGHKS and YYEKEE (reference sequence). Trimming took 0 bases from V and 4 from J, leaving 7 bases between them. CDR3 nucleotide sequence: TGTGCCAGCAGCTTGGCTAGACCAGAGACCCAGTACTTC. Its translation is CASSLARPETQYF.

V and J are TRBV11-3 and TRBJ2-2; 7 bases are a match to TRBD1. CDR1 and CDR2 from the germline V gene are SGHNT and YENEEA. The trim removed 4 bases at V and 2 bases at J, leaving 1 base unmatched. This CDR3 is built from 14 residues. CDR3 bases: TGTGCCAGCAGCTACAGGGGTAACACCGGGGAGCTGTTTTTT. This encodes CASSYRGNTGELFF.

The chain uses TRBV7-2 and TRBJ1-2; weak D call: TRBD1 (6 bases). CDR1 is SGHTA and CDR2 is FQGNSA in the germline V gene. V was cut by 1 base and J by 4 bases, with 7 bases left in between. The CDR3 spans 13 residues. The CDR3 loop is CASSLGQVYGYTF. The CDR3, as DNA: TGTGCCAGCAGCTTAGGACAGGTCTATGGCTACACCTTC.